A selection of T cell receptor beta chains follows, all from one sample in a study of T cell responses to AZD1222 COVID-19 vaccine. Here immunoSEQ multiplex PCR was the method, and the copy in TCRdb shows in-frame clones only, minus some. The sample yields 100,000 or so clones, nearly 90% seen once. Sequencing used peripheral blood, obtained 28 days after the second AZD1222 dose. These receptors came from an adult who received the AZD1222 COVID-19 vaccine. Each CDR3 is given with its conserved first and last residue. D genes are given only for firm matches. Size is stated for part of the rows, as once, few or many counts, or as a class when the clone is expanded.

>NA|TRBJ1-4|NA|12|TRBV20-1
TGCAGTGCTAGTGGTGGGGTTGAAAAACTGTTTTTT
CSASGGVEKLFF
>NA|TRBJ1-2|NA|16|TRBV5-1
TGCGCCAGCAGCCCGGACGATGGGACCACGCCTTATGGCTACACCTTC
CASSPDDGTTPYGYTF
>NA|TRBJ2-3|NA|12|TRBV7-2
TGTGCCAGCAGCCGCCTAACAGATACGCAGTATTTT
CASSRLTDTQYF
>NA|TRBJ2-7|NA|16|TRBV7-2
TGTGCCAGCAGCTTAGCGGGTTCTTTTCAGATGGGCGAGCAGTACTTC
CASSLAGSFQMGEQYF
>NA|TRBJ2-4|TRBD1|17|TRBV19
TGTGCCAGTACTCCGGGGGGACAGGGGTCGGCCAAAAACATTCAGTACTTC
CASTPGGQGSAKNIQYF
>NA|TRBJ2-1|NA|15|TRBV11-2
TGTGCCAGCAAAACAGAGTCCCCCCCCCACAATGAGCAGTTCTTC
CASKTESPPHNEQFF
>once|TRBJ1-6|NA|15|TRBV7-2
TGTGCCAGCAGCCGGGACGGAGATTATAATTCACCCCTCCACTTT
CASSRDGDYNSPLHF
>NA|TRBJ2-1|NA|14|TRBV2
TGTGCCAGCAGTGGACGACGGACGTACAATGAGCAGTTCTTC
CASSGRRTYNEQFF
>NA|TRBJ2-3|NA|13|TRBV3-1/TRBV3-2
TGTGCCAGCAGCCAAGAGGGGAGTCTTTTACAGTATTTT
CASSQEGSLLQYF
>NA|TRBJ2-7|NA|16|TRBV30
TGTGCCTGGAGTGTAATTTTTGCAGGGTACTCCTACGAGCAGTACTTC
CAWSVIFAGYSYEQYF
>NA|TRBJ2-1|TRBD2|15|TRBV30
TGTGCCTGGACCCCCATAGCGGGAGGGGTCGGTGAGCAGTTCTTC
CAWTPIAGGVGEQFF
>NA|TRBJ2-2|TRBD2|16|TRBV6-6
TGTGCCAGCAGGCCTGGTCCTAGCGGGAACACCGGGGAGCTGTTTTTT
CASRPGPSGNTGELFF
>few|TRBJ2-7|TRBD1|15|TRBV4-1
TGCGCCAGCAGCCAAGAGATCAGCAGGGGGCGCGAGCAGTACTTC
CASSQEISRGREQYF
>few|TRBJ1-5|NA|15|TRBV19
TGTGCCAGTAGTATGGCATCTCGCACCAATCAGCCCCAGCATTTT
CASSMASRTNQPQHF
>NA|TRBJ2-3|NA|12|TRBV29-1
TGCAGCGTTGATGAGGGGTCAGTGACGCAGTATTTT
CSVDEGSVTQYF
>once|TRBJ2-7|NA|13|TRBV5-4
TGTGCCAGCAGCTTCGGGCAAGACTACGAGCAGTACTTC
CASSFGQDYEQYF
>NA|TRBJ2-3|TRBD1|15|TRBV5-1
TGCGCCAGCAGCTCCCGGGACAGGGTAGAAGATACGCAGTATTTT
CASSSRDRVEDTQYF
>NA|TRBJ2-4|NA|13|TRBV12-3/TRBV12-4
TGTGCCAGCAGTTTAGTTACTAGTAACATTCAGTACTTC
CASSLVTSNIQYF
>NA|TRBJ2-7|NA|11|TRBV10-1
TGCGCCAGTGGTTTGAGGGTGTTACAGTACTTC
CASGLRVLQYF
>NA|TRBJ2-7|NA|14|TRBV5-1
TGCGCCAGCAGCTTGCTCGAACGCAGTTACGAGCAGTACTTC
CASSLLERSYEQYF
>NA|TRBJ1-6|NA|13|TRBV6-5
TGTGCCAGCAGCCCGGGCGAAGATTCACCCCTCCACTTT
CASSPGEDSPLHF
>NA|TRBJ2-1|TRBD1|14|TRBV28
TGTGCCAGCAACCTGGGACAGCCCTACAATGAGCAGTTCTTC
CASNLGQPYNEQFF
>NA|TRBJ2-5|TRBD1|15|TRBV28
TGTGCCAGCAGTACCCGACAGGGGGCGGAGGAGACCCAGTACTTC
CASSTRQGAEETQYF
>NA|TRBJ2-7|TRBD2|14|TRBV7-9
TGTGCCAGCACACTAGCGGGAGGGGATGGCGAGCAGTACTTC
CASTLAGGDGEQYF
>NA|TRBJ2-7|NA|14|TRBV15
TGTGCCACCAGCAGAGATCTGGCTACACGCGAGCAGTACTTC
CATSRDLATREQYF
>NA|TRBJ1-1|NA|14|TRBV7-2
TGTGCCAGCAGCTTTGGGGCCCGTGGGACTGAAGCTTTCTTT
CASSFGARGTEAFF
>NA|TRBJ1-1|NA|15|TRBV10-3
TGTGCCATCAGTGAAGGTCGGGGCAGAGGCACTGAAGCTTTCTTT
CAISEGRGRGTEAFF